This T cell receptor (beta chain) appears in the sequencing data of a study of blood T cells in healthy people across ages. Primers used in a second PCR of roughly 6 to 12 cycles were a sample-barcoded 5' primer and a J-beta primer mix. TCRdb reprocessed the 5' RACE reads via MiXCR and lists one record per CDR3 protein. The profile shows 550,000 to 750,000 distinct CDR3 sequences, more than 20% of them singletons. The CDR3 spans 14 residues. The ends were cut back, 9 bases at V and 0 bases at J, with 12 bases in the middle. Germline V lookup: CDR1 MDHEN, CDR2 SYDVKM. There were healthy Caucasian individuals from Russia, aged roughly 6 to 95, serving as donors. The total RNA that was extracted per sample amounted to at least 5 micrograms.

Sequences were obtained from blood. This clonotype originated in a man in his 70s in good health. This rearrangement joins TRBV28 to TRBJ2-4, with D unclear. CDR3 protein: CARGIQLAKNIQYF. CDR3 sequence (DNA): TGTGCCAGGGGAATACAACTAGCCAAAAACATTCAGTACTTC.